This T cell receptor (beta chain) was recovered during a study of early T cells in non-severe SARS-CoV-2 infection. MiXCR, run by TCRdb on the 5' RACE reads, gives a single entry per CDR3 protein. The repertoire consists of 55,000 to 65,000 distinct CDR3 sequences, with under 12% occurring once and the leading ten covering around 6%. V dropped 5 bases and J dropped 7 bases, with 12 bases sitting between them. This CDR3 contains 13 residues. The germline CDR1 and CDR2 sequences are SEHNR and FQNEAQ (reference sequence). The sequence derives from an adult who was a healthcare worker with PCR-confirmed SARS-CoV-2 infection or an uninfected control (not recorded which). The source material was whole blood. The chain links TRBV7-9 to TRBJ2-4, with D uncertain. The CDR3 DNA reads TGTGCCAGCAGCCGCTCGGTAATTAACATTCAGTACTTC. Protein product: CASSRSVINIQYF. The complete variable domain, with remaining parts taken from reference TRBV7-9 and TRBJ2-4, reads DTGVSQNPRHKITKRGQNVTFRCDPISEHNRLYWYRQTLGQGPEFLTYFQNEAQLEKSRLLSDRFSAERPKGSFSTLEIQRTEQGDSAMYLCASSRSVINIQYFGAGTRLSVL.